This TCR beta chain was recorded in a study of patients and donors after allogeneic stem cell transplantation. This CDR3 is 13 amino acids long. V was cut by 5 bases and J by 0 bases, with 7 bases left in between. The V gene's germline CDR1 is SQVTM and CDR2 ANQGSEA. MiXCR, applied by TCRdb to the RT-PCR reads, yields one record per CDR3 protein. The sample lists hundreds of thousands of distinct CDR3 sequences, about 37% occurring once. The sample holds one count of this clonotype. The sample consisted of blood, either unsorted or a sorted T cell fraction (not recorded which). The V and J genes are TRBV29-1 and TRBJ1-4; D is undetermined. The clonotype was recovered from a human donor who was either an allogeneic HSCT recipient or a stem cell or donor lymphocyte infusion donor (not recorded which). It is not recorded whose cells these are; they may come from a transplant donor. The CDR3: CSVRSATNEKLFF. As DNA, the CDR3 is TGCAGCGTTCGCAGTGCAACTAATGAAAAACTGTTTTTT.